These 27 T cell receptor beta chains share one sample of origin, sequenced in a study of shared clonotypes between healthy human individuals (dated by TCRdb to 2019 to 2021). The library was produced with the immunoSEQ multiplex PCR assay. Drawn from immuneACCESS, this table holds only the in-frame rearrangements with V and J called that TCRdb kept. Clones are partly lost; checked studies trace under half to an unresolved V gene and leave the rest unexplained. The sample table records some 530,000 clones; roughly 80% of these occur just once. The top ten clonotypes cover 9.5% to 15% of the sample. The source material was PBMCs. Source of these receptors: a middle-aged woman in good health. Some clones in this sample may be carry-over from other donors' samples.

The genes are TRBV13 and TRBJ2-7; D is perhaps TRBD2 (5 bases). Trimming stripped 5 bases from V and 2 bases from J, with 19 bases between. CDR1 is PRHDT, CDR2 FYEKMQ, per germline (reference sequence). The CDR3 totals 16 residues. The chain's CDR3 is CASSQGGSGITYEQYF. Written as DNA, the CDR3 is TGTGCCAGCAGCCAAGGAGGAAGCGGTATAACCTACGAGCAGTACTTC.

Turning to this clone: This likely traces to a read error, being one base from a far larger clone. The genes are TRBV30 and TRBJ1-1, with unresolved D. Germline CDR1 and CDR2: GTSNPN and SVGIG (reference sequence). The CDR3 runs 15 residues. The CDR3: CAWGVLPDQNTEAFF. CDR3 coding DNA: TGTGCCTGGGGTGTACTACCAGACCAGAACACTGAAGCTTTCTTT.

This sequence joins TRBV28 and TRBJ1-3; tentative D call: TRBD1 (6 bases). CDR3 size: 14 residues. Germline V gene sequence: CDR1 MDHEN, CDR2 SYDVKM. V lost 6 bases and J lost 2, with 11 bases in between. CDR3 DNA sequence: TGTGCCAGCAGATCGACAGGTCCTGGAAACACCATATATTTT. Amino acid sequence: CASRSTGPGNTIYF. The full variable domain, its missing parts supplied by reference TRBV28 and TRBJ1-3, is DVKVTQSSRYLVKRTGEKVFLECVQDMDHENMFWYRQDPGLGLRLIYFSYDVKMKEKGDIPEGYSVSREKKERFSLILESASTNQTSMYLCASRSTGPGNTIYFGEGSWLTVV.

This CDR3 reads CASSVRRDTPQYF. DNA for the CDR3: TGTGCCAGCAGCGTTCGCCGGGACACTCCGCAGTATTTT. The rearrangement uses TRBV7-9 and TRBJ2-3; possible D gene TRBD1, 6 bases. V lost 5 bases to trimming and J lost 10 bases, with 16 bases between them. Germline V gene lookup returns CDR1 SEHNR and CDR2 FQNEAQ (reference sequence). The CDR3 covers 13 residues.

This clone was counted a single time. This sequence joins TRBV7-9 and TRBJ1-1; no reliable D call. Germline V lookup: CDR1 SEHNR, CDR2 FQNEAQ (reference sequence). Trimming took off 6 bases at V and 3 bases at J, with 11 bases between the two ends. The CDR3 is 13 residues long. CDR3 DNA sequence: TGTGCCAGCAGTCCCCGCCGCGACACTGAAGCTTTCTTT. Translated: CASSPRRDTEAFF. The full variable domain, rest sourced from reference TRBV7-9 and TRBJ1-1, is DTGVSQNPRHKITKRGQNVTFRCDPISEHNRLYWYRQTLGQGPEFLTYFQNEAQLEKSRLLSDRFSAERPKGSFSTLEIQRTEQGDSAMYLCASSPRRDTEAFFGQGTRLTVV.

Remarks on this clone: A far larger clone is one base from this, pointing to a likely read error. Additional DNA sequences in this sample encode the identical CDR3. This chain connects TRBV25-1 to TRBJ2-5, with 7 bases lining up with TRBD1. V dropped 3 bases and J dropped 5; count of bases not matched to a gene: 6. Per germline, CDR1 MGHDK and CDR2 SYGVNS. CDR3 size: 14 residues. The CDR3 DNA sequence: TGTGCCAGCAGTGATCGGGACAGCCAGGAGACCCAGTACTTC. Protein sequence: CASSDRDSQETQYF. Using reference TRBV25-1 and TRBJ2-5 for the parts outside the CDR3, the full variable domain is EADIYQTPRYLVIGTGKKITLECSQTMGHDKMYWYQQDPGMELHLIHYSYGVNSTEKGDLSSESTVSRIRTEHFPLTLESARPSHTSQYLCASSDRDSQETQYFGPGTRLLVL.

J is TRBJ1-2 and V is TRBV7-2; D is undetermined. Germline CDR1 SGHTA, CDR2 FQGNSA. This CDR3 is 16 amino acids long. Trimming removed 4 bases at V and 5 bases at J, with 20 bases between. CDR3 DNA sequence: TGTGCCAGCAGCTCGGAGCGGGAACTGGATTTGTATGGCTACACCTTC. This codes for CASSSERELDLYGYTF.

The chain links TRBV7-8 to TRBJ2-5; no definite D call. This CDR3 is 16 amino acids long. The germline gives CDR1 SGHVS, CDR2 FQNEAQ. V lost 5 bases and J lost 2, with 18 bases in between. DNA for the CDR3: TGTGCCAGCAGCCCCCGCGCGAACCGGCCACAAGAGACCCAGTACTTC. Translating gives CASSPRANRPQETQYF.

This chain joins TRBV7-6 and TRBJ2-1; 8 bases align to TRBD2. This CDR3 has 15 residues. Germline V CDR1 and CDR2: SGHVS, FNYEAQ. V lost 4 bases, J lost 8 bases, and 10 bases stayed unmatched. CDR3 loop: CASSWPEAGVHEQFF. The CDR3 bases are TGTGCCAGCAGCTGGCCCGAAGCGGGAGTACATGAGCAGTTCTTC.

The chain employs TRBV30 and TRBJ1-3; no definite D call. CDR1 is GTSNPN and CDR2 is SVGIG in the germline V gene (reference sequence). The CDR3 has 14 residues. The V end was cut by 2 bases, the J end by 0 bases, with 8 bases between. CDR3: CAWSNDDSGNTIYF. Here the CDR3 DNA reads TGTGCCTGGAGTAACGACGACTCTGGAAACACCATATATTTT.

In the case of this clone: Being one base from a much bigger clone, this may be a read error. The rearrangement joins TRBV7-2 to TRBJ2-2, with a tentative D call TRBD1 (5 bases). This CDR3 contains 16 residues. Germline V lookup: CDR1 SGHTA, CDR2 FQGNSA. Trimming shortened V by 5 bases and J by 0 bases, and 13 bases separated the two germline ends. Here the CDR3 DNA reads TGTGCCAGCAGCCAGTTGACAGAAGCGAACACCGGGGAGCTGTTTTTT. Its protein is CASSQLTEANTGELFF.

The genes are TRBV30 and TRBJ2-7; D is possibly TRBD1 or TRBD2 (5 bases each). V was shortened by 2 bases and J by 4 bases, with 15 bases between the two germline ends. Germline lookup yields CDR1 GTSNPN and CDR2 SVGIG (reference sequence). CDR3 length: 14 residues. CDR3 bases: TGTGCCTGGAGTTCCGTACTAGGGGTTTACGAGCAGTACTTC. It encodes CAWSSVLGVYEQYF.

The chain employs TRBV29-1 and TRBJ2-2; possible D gene TRBD2, 5 bases. The CDR3 spans 14 residues. V was trimmed by 3 bases and J by 6 bases, leaving 14 bases between them. Germline V gene lookup returns CDR1 SQVTM and CDR2 ANQGSEA. As DNA, the CDR3 is TGCAGCGTTGAGGAACACTATAGCGCCGGGGAGCTGTTTTTT. Its translation is CSVEEHYSAGELFF.

Regarding this clone: A far larger clone lies a single base away; this is likely a read error. The chain is built from TRBV7-2 and TRBJ1-1; D may be TRBD1 (5 bases). Trimming took off 2 bases at V and 11 bases at J, with 18 bases between the two ends. CDR1 is SGHTA, CDR2 FQGNSA, per germline. The CDR3 extends over 14 amino acids. The CDR3 sequence is CASSLSHIQDLAFF. DNA for the CDR3: TGTGCCAGCAGCTTATCCCATATACAGGATTTGGCTTTCTTT.

This chain connects TRBV5-1 to TRBJ2-2, with D possibly being TRBD2 (5 bases). The CDR3 length is 17 residues. Trimming left V 4 bases short and J 0 bases short, with 16 bases between. CDR1 and CDR2 (germline): SGHRS, YFSETQ. The CDR3 sequence is CASSRGSGASNTGELFF. The CDR3 nucleotides read TGCGCCAGCAGCCGAGGGTCGGGTGCTTCGAACACCGGGGAGCTGTTTTTT.

On this clone itself: One end of the junction fails to match germline, which may point to a read error. The chain couples TRBV5-4 to TRBJ2-3; no clear D. This CDR3 comprises 15 residues. The germline gives CDR1 SGHNT, CDR2 YYREEE (reference sequence). The CDR3 DNA sequence: TGTGCTAGCAGCTCCCTGCGAGGCAGCACAGATACGCAGTATTTT. This gives the protein CASSSLRGSTDTQYF.

The chain has TRBV5-1 and TRBJ2-1; TRBD2 agrees at 9 bases. The V gene end was trimmed by 3 bases and the J gene end by 8 bases; junction bases not matched to a gene: 6. This CDR3 comprises 14 residues. Germline V CDR1 and CDR2: SGHRS, YFSETQ. In nucleotides, the CDR3 is TGCGCCAGCAGCTCCGGGACTAGCCGCTATGAGCAGTTCTTC. Amino acid sequence: CASSSGTSRYEQFF. Looking up the rest from reference TRBV5-1 and TRBJ2-1 gives the full variable domain: KAGVTQTPRYLIKTRGQQVTLSCSPISGHRSVSWYQQTPGQGLQFLFEYFSETQRNKGNFPGRFSGRQFSNSRSEMNVSTLELGDSALYLCASSSGTSRYEQFFGPGTRLTVL.

The count of this clone is one. V is TRBV5-4 and J is TRBJ1-2; no reliable D call. The CDR3 totals 12 residues. Trimming took off 0 bases at V and 7 bases at J, with 7 bases between the two ends. In germline, CDR1 is SGHNT, CDR2 YYREEE (reference sequence). The CDR3 protein is CASSLVGSGYTF. The CDR3 nucleotides are TGTGCCAGCAGCTTGGTGGGATCTGGCTACACCTTC.

The chain carries TRBV30 and TRBJ2-7, with 9 bases matching TRBD2. This CDR3 spans 16 amino acids. Looked up from germline, CDR1 is GTSNPN and CDR2 is SVGIG (reference sequence). V dropped 4 bases and J dropped 3; count of bases not matched to a gene: 13. CDR3 nucleotides: TGTGCCTGGACCAACATTTGGGCGGGAGGGCTCTACGAGCAGTACTTC. Translation: CAWTNIWAGGLYEQYF.

The chain links TRBV2 to TRBJ2-7; 14 nucleotides agree with TRBD2. With 6 bases clipped from V and 6 bases from J, the junction kept 4 bases outside the gene matches. The V gene's germline CDR1 is SNHLY and CDR2 FYNNEI. The CDR3 runs to 14 residues. The CDR3 spells CASRGTSGRGEQYF. The CDR3 DNA follows: TGTGCCAGCAGGGGGACTAGCGGGAGAGGCGAGCAGTACTTC.

This chain connects TRBV5-1 to TRBJ2-7; 12 bases are a match to TRBD2. There are 15 residues in the CDR3. In germline, CDR1 is SGHRS, CDR2 YFSETQ. V gave up 4 bases and J gave up 2 bases; unmatched junction bases: 4. CDR3 coding DNA: TGCGCCAGCAGCAGAGGACTAGCGGGGACCTACGAGCAGTACTTC. It is translated as CASSRGLAGTYEQYF.

A note on this clone: A read error is the likely source, as a far larger clone sits one nucleotide away. The CDR3, as DNA: TGTGCCAGCAGTGAAAGGGCAGGGGGCTCCTACGAGCAGTACTTC. Translation: CASSERAGGSYEQYF. V usage is TRBV6-1 and J usage is TRBJ2-7; 7 bases match TRBD1. The J segment lost 0 bases and the V segment lost 2 bases, leaving 4 bases of the junction unmatched. The CDR3 runs to 15 residues. CDR1 MNHNS and CDR2 SASEGT come from the germline V gene.

CDR3 DNA sequence: TGTGCCAGCAGCTCGTACAGGGGGCGTAGGGAAAAACTGTTTTTT. Amino acid sequence: CASSSYRGRREKLFF. J is TRBJ1-4 and V is TRBV7-8, with TRBD1 matching over 9 bases. Unmatched junction bases numbered 8, after V lost 4 bases and J lost 8 bases. The CDR3 is 15 residues long. The germline V gene encodes CDR1 SGHVS and CDR2 FQNEAQ.

The chain is built from TRBV28 and TRBJ2-2; the match to TRBD2 covers 7 bases. With V trimmed by 2 bases and J by 4 bases, 7 bases remained unmatched. CDR1 is MDHEN and CDR2 is SYDVKM in the germline V gene. This CDR3 contains 16 residues. CDR3 nucleotide sequence: TGTGCCAGCAGTTTAGGCGGGAGCGTTGGCACCGGGGAGCTGTTTTTT. Protein: CASSLGGSVGTGELFF.

Concerning this clone itself: A far larger clone differs by one base, so this is likely a read error. The chain couples TRBV18 to TRBJ1-5, with D perhaps TRBD1 (6 bases). V lost 3 bases and J lost 5, with 11 bases in between. This CDR3 comprises 14 residues. CDR1 and CDR2 from the germline V gene are KGHSH and LQKENI. CDR3 sequence reads: CASSPGTRDQPQHF. In DNA form, the CDR3 reads TGTGCCAGCTCACCTGGGACAAGGGATCAGCCCCAGCATTTT.

About this clone: A far larger clone is a single base away, which makes a read error likely. The rearrangement links TRBV30 to TRBJ2-1; the match to TRBD2 covers 13 bases. The CDR3 extends over 15 amino acids. Germline-derived CDR1 and CDR2 are GTSNPN and SVGIG (reference sequence). DNA of the CDR3: TGTACCTGGAGTGTACTCGGGACTAGCGGGACTGAGCAGTTCTTC. It codes for CTWSVLGTSGTEQFF.

Only one count was recorded for this clone. The chain recombines TRBV7-2 with TRBJ2-7, with D hard to call. Trimming left V 1 base short and J 1 base short, with 8 bases between. Per germline, CDR1 SGHTA and CDR2 FQGNSA. The CDR3 length is 14 residues. The CDR3 nucleotides read TGTGCCAGCAGCTTAGAACCGGGTTCCTACGAGCAGTACTTC. Residues: CASSLEPGSYEQYF.